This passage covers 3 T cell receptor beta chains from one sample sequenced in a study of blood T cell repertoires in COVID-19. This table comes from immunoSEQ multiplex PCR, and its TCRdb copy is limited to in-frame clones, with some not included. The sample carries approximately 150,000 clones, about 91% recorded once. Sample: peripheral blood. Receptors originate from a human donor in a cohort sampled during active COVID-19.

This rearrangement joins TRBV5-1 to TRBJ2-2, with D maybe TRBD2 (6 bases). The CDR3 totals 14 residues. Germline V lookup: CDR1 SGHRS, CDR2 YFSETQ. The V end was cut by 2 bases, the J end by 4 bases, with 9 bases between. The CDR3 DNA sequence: TGCGCCAGCAGCTTTGGGGGGTTCACCGGGGAGCTGTTTTTT. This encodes CASSFGGFTGELFF. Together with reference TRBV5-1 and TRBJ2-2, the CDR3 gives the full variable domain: KAGVTQTPRYLIKTRGQQVTLSCSPISGHRSVSWYQQTPGQGLQFLFEYFSETQRNKGNFPGRFSGRQFSNSRSEMNVSTLELGDSALYLCASSFGGFTGELFFGEGSRLTVL.

CDR3 loop: CASSFSEFGVFGYTF. Here the CDR3 DNA reads TGCGCCAGCAGTTTTTCGGAGTTCGGAGTTTTTGGCTACACCTTC. This chain connects TRBV5-1 to TRBJ1-2, with D hard to call. The length of the CDR3 is 15 residues. The germline V gene has CDR1 SGHRS and CDR2 YFSETQ. Trimming took 5 bases from V and 7 from J, leaving 21 bases between them.

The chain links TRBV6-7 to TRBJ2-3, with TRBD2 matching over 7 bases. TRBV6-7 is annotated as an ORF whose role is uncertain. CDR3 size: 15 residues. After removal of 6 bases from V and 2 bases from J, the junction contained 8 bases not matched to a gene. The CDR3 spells CASRPSGADTDTQYF. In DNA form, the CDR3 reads TGTGCCAGCAGGCCGAGCGGGGCTGACACAGATACGCAGTATTTT.